The present T cell receptor beta chain was sequenced within a study of T cell responses to AZD1222 COVID-19 vaccine. General study results and limits: Mostly white British, mostly female donors; authors suggested clonal diversity may be underestimated. Baseline seropositivity occurred in only 5 or 6 AZD1222 recipients.

The CDR3 covers 11 residues. Germline-derived CDR1 and CDR2 are SEHNR and FQNEAQ (reference sequence). V was clipped by 2 bases and J by 4 bases, with 2 bases between them. Generated by immunoSEQ multiplex PCR, the TCRdb table keeps only in-frame clones and is missing some. The sample includes about 110,000 clones, 87% of them seen just once. Note on this clone: The target antigen is unknown.

The chain joins TRBV7-9 to TRBJ1-1; D uncertain. This sample comprised peripheral blood, obtained 28 days after the second AZD1222 dose. The sequence was collected from an adult who received the AZD1222 COVID-19 vaccine. The DNA for the CDR3 is TGTGCCAGCAGCTTACTCACTGAAGCTTTCTTT. Protein: CASSLLTEAFF.